Below are 23 T cell receptor beta chains sequenced from a single sample in a study of siplizumab effects on memory and regulatory T cells. An approximately six-day coculture at 37°C was performed with the mixed lymphocyte reaction cells. These TCRs' antigens remain unknown. TCRdb's table, derived via immunoSEQ multiplex PCR, lists solely in-frame clones and lacks some. The top ten hold roughly 31% of the sample, which has about 440 clones, about 70% seen once. The sequencing sample was made of CFSE-low (dividing) CD8+ T cells sorted from an allogeneic mixed lymphocyte reaction. The receptors shown here come from a human donor in good health; the cells came from an allogeneic mixed lymphocyte reaction.

The chain has TRBV27 and TRBJ2-1, with 9 bases that match TRBD2. The CDR3 loop spans 15 amino acids. In germline, CDR1 is MNHEY, CDR2 SMNVEV (reference sequence). The junction had 9 bases not matched to a gene; V was cut back by 5 bases and J by 7 bases. In DNA form, the CDR3 reads TGTGCCAGCAGTAGGGGAATTAGCGGGAGTAATGAGCAGTTCTTC. Protein sequence: CASSRGISGSNEQFF.

The rearrangement links TRBV5-1 to TRBJ2-5; TRBD2 agrees at 10 bases. Looked up from germline, CDR1 is SGHRS and CDR2 is YFSETQ. This CDR3 comprises 18 residues. V shed 1 base, J shed 5 bases, and the junction held 14 bases outside the gene matches. The CDR3 nucleotides read TGCGCCAGCAGCTTGTTGACCCAAGCGGGAGGGCGAGGGGAGACCCAGTACTTC. It specifies CASSLLTQAGGRGETQYF.

The chain employs TRBV7-9 and TRBJ2-3, with D uncertain. CDR1 and CDR2 from the germline V gene are SEHNR and FQNEAQ (reference sequence). CDR3 length: 15 residues. With 5 bases removed from V and 2 bases from J, the gap between germline ends came to 14 bases. CDR3 bases: TGTGCCAGCAGCGCGTATGGGCCGGTCACAGATACGCAGTATTTT. Amino acid sequence: CASSAYGPVTDTQYF. Complete variable domain (other parts from reference TRBV7-9 and TRBJ2-3): DTGVSQNPRHKITKRGQNVTFRCDPISEHNRLYWYRQTLGQGPEFLTYFQNEAQLEKSRLLSDRFSAERPKGSFSTLEIQRTEQGDSAMYLCASSAYGPVTDTQYFGPGTRLTVL.

This sequence joins TRBV12-5 and TRBJ2-3, with D perhaps TRBD2 (5 bases). The V end lost 1 base, the J end lost 6 bases, and 11 bases lay between the germline ends. The CDR3 runs to 14 residues. From germline, CDR1 is LGHNT and CDR2 FRNRAP. This CDR3 reads CASGLAGGPDTQYF. In DNA form, the CDR3 reads TGTGCTAGTGGTTTGGCCGGAGGTCCGGATACGCAGTATTTT. The full variable domain, with the rest looked up from reference TRBV12-5 and TRBJ2-3, is DARVTQTPRHKVTEMGQEVTMRCQPILGHNTVFWYRQTMMQGLELLAYFRNRAPLDDSGMPKDRFSAEMPDATLATLKIQPSEPRDSAVYFCASGLAGGPDTQYFGPGTRLTVL.

J is TRBJ2-7 and V is TRBV29-1, with 9 bases aligning to TRBD1. Germline V gene data show CDR1 as SQVTM and CDR2 as ANQGSEA. V lost 7 bases, J lost 3 bases, and 7 bases stayed unmatched. The CDR3 contains 13 residues. CDR3 sequence: CSAITTGGYEQYF. The CDR3 DNA sequence: TGCAGCGCTATAACGACAGGGGGCTACGAGCAGTACTTC.

The rearrangement joins TRBV11-1 to TRBJ2-7; 7 nucleotides match TRBD2. The CDR3 totals 15 residues. Germline V lookup: CDR1 SGHAT, CDR2 FQDESV (reference sequence). V lost 3 bases to trimming and J lost 2 bases; unmatched junction nucleotides: 7. CDR3 in DNA: TGTGCCAGCAGCTTTGAGGCGGGAGCCACCTACGAGCAGTACTTC. As protein: CASSFEAGATYEQYF.

This clone was seen a few times. The CDR3 is CASSSTSGSSYEQYF. DNA of the CDR3: TGTGCCAGCAGCTCGACTAGCGGGAGCTCCTACGAGCAGTACTTC. The rearrangement joins TRBV11-2 to TRBJ2-7; 12 bases are a match to TRBD2. The junction had 1 base not matched to a gene; V was cut back by 4 bases and J by 0 bases. CDR1 is SGHAT and CDR2 is FQNNGV in the germline V gene. This CDR3 has 15 residues.

The J gene is TRBJ2-7, the V gene TRBV5-1, with D hard to call. There are 14 residues in the CDR3. V was clipped by 0 bases and J by 3 bases, with 10 bases between them. Germline V gives CDR1 SGHRS, CDR2 YFSETQ. For the CDR3, the DNA is TGCGCCAGCAGCTTGGTCGGCTTCGGCTACGAGCAGTACTTC. Translating it yields CASSLVGFGYEQYF.

A few counts support this clone. This chain uses TRBV29-1 with TRBJ1-1; no clear D gene. Between the trimmed V and J ends, which lost 4 bases and 6 bases, there was a span of 12 bases. The CDR3 is 12 residues long. The V gene's germline CDR1 is SQVTM and CDR2 ANQGSEA. The CDR3, as DNA: TGCAGCGTTGTGGTGGGCAGCGCTGAAGCTTTCTTT. This codes for CSVVVGSAEAFF.

This clone was seen a single time. The chain is built from TRBV4-1 and TRBJ2-7, with a possible D match to TRBD1 (6 bases). The V and J ends lost 1 base and 5 bases respectively, with 15 bases between them. CDR1 is MGHRA and CDR2 is YSYEKL in the germline V gene. The CDR3 is made up of 15 amino acids. This chain's CDR3 is CASSQVPPGANEQYF. CDR3 sequence (DNA): TGCGCCAGCAGCCAAGTTCCTCCAGGGGCCAACGAGCAGTACTTC.

J is TRBJ2-5 and V is TRBV4-1, with 9 bases aligning to TRBD2. After removal of 3 bases from V and 4 bases from J, the junction contained 6 bases not matched to a gene. Per the germline V gene, CDR1 is MGHRA and CDR2 is YSYEKL. The CDR3 is made up of 15 amino acids. This CDR3 reads CASSQVAGGGETQYF. The CDR3 DNA sequence: TGCGCCAGCAGCCAGGTTGCGGGAGGGGGAGAGACCCAGTACTTC.

The CDR3 DNA sequence: TGTGCCAGCAGCTTAGAGCGGGAGCTGACCTACGAGCAGTACTTC. Its translation: CASSLERELTYEQYF. This chain joins TRBV11-3 and TRBJ2-7, with TRBD2 matching over 7 bases. In germline, CDR1 is SGHNT, CDR2 YENEEA. CDR3 length: 15 residues. V lost 0 bases and J lost 2; bases outside the gene matches: 4.

V and J are TRBV21-1 and TRBJ1-2; the D call in the table, TRBD1, was not verified against the DNA. TRBV21-1 counts as a pseudogene. This CDR3 region has 18 residues. CDR3 nucleotides: TGTGCCAGCAGCAAAGATGCAAGGCAACAGACCCAGGGGTATGGCTACACCTTC. Protein product: CASSKDARQQTQGYGYTF.

This clone was counted once. The V and J genes are TRBV4-3 and TRBJ1-5; D not resolved. Trimming pared 0 bases from V and 4 bases from J, leaving 10 bases between. CDR3 size: 15 residues. From germline, CDR1 is LGHNA and CDR2 YSLEER. CDR3 sequence reads: CASSQDFGSNQPQHF. In nucleotides, the CDR3 is TGCGCCAGCAGCCAAGATTTCGGGTCGAATCAGCCCCAGCATTTT.

This clone appeared a single time. The V gene is TRBV29-1, the J gene TRBJ2-3, with 10 bases lining up with TRBD2. J lost 3 bases, V lost 2 bases, and 5 bases had no gene match. The CDR3 has 15 residues. Germline values: CDR1 SQVTM, CDR2 ANQGSEA. The CDR3 loop is CSVEPSGRVTDTQYF. In nucleotides, the CDR3 is TGCAGCGTTGAACCCAGCGGGAGGGTTACAGATACGCAGTATTTT.

The CDR3 here is CASRESGEQYF. CDR3 sequence (DNA): TGTGCCAGCAGGGAAAGTGGCGAGCAGTACTTC. The chain is built from TRBV7-9 and TRBJ2-7, with no clear D. The CDR3 spans 11 residues. Trimming left V 6 bases short and J 6 bases short, with 9 bases between. Germline CDR1 reads SEHNR; CDR2 reads FQNEAQ (reference sequence).

V gene TRBV6-1 combines with J gene TRBJ1-1; the D is unclear. V was cut by 3 bases and J by 6 bases, with 11 bases left in between. The CDR3 length is 13 residues. The germline V gene encodes CDR1 MNHNS and CDR2 SASEGT. The CDR3 DNA is TGTGCCAGCAGTGATCCCGAACAGCCTGAAGCTTTCTTT. The encoded protein is CASSDPEQPEAFF.

The chain combines TRBV27 with TRBJ2-1, with D perhaps matching TRBD2 (6 bases). CDR3 length equals 14 residues. V lost 3 bases to trimming and J lost 6 bases, with 12 bases between them. Germline CDR1 MNHEY, CDR2 SMNVEV (reference sequence). Here the CDR3 DNA reads TGTGCCAGCAGTTTCGGAGGGGCTAGCAATGAGCAGTTCTTC. As protein: CASSFGGASNEQFF.

V gene TRBV7-9 combines with J gene TRBJ2-1; no clear D gene. The CDR3 extends over 15 amino acids. The germline V gene has CDR1 SEHNR and CDR2 FQNEAQ (reference sequence). Trimming shortened V by 5 bases and J by 1 base, and 12 bases separated the two germline ends. CDR3 sequence (DNA): TGTGCCAGCAGCCTACTGACGGATTCCTACAATGAGCAGTTCTTC. Protein: CASSLLTDSYNEQFF.

Regarding this clone: This sample includes further DNA sequences coding for the same CDR3. The rearrangement uses TRBV9 and TRBJ2-7, with 7 bases matching TRBD1. The CDR3 extends over 14 amino acids. Germline lookup yields CDR1 SGDLS and CDR2 YYNGEE. The V and J ends lost 0 bases and 2 bases, in that order; junction bases with no gene match: 2. CDR3 protein: CASSVGQGAYEQYF. The CDR3, as DNA: TGTGCCAGCAGCGTAGGACAGGGCGCCTACGAGCAGTACTTC.

CDR3 protein: CASSLDVNTEAFF. Written as DNA, the CDR3 is TGTGCCAGCAGTTTAGACGTGAACACTGAAGCTTTCTTT. The chain couples TRBV28 to TRBJ1-1; D unresolved. Trimming cost V 2 bases and J 0 bases, with 4 bases left between them. Germline lookup yields CDR1 MDHEN and CDR2 SYDVKM. The CDR3 totals 13 residues. Supplemented by reference TRBV28 and TRBJ1-1, the full variable domain reads DVKVTQSSRYLVKRTGEKVFLECVQDMDHENMFWYRQDPGLGLRLIYFSYDVKMKEKGDIPEGYSVSREKKERFSLILESASTNQTSMYLCASSLDVNTEAFFGQGTRLTVV.

This clone appeared a single time. The CDR3 region has the DNA TGTGCCAGCAGCTTAGTCGGTCTTTCGAATGAGCAGTTCTTC. Its translation: CASSLVGLSNEQFF. The J gene is TRBJ2-1, the V gene TRBV7-8; D remains unclear. The CDR3 is 14 residues long. CDR1 is SGHVS and CDR2 is FQNEAQ in the germline V gene. Trimming cost V 1 base and J 7 bases, with 11 bases left between them.

This clone is labeled hyperexpanded (1% or more). This chain's CDR3 is CASIPWDRDTGELFF. CDR3 nucleotide sequence: TGTGCCAGCATTCCCTGGGACAGGGACACCGGGGAGCTGTTTTTT. The chain combines TRBV21-1 with TRBJ2-2; TRBD1 is taken as the D call from the table, unchecked against the DNA. TRBV21-1 is tagged as a pseudogene. The CDR3 covers 15 residues.